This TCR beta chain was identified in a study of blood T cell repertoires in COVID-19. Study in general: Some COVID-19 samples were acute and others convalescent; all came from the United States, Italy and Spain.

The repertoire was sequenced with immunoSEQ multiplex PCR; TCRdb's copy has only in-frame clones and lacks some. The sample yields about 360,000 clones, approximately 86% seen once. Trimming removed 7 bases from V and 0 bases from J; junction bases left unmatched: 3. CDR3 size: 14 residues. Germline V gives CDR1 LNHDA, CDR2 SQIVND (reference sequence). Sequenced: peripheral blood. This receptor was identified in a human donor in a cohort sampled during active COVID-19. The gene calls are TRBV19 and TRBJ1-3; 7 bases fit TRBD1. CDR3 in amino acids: CASKGQTSGNTIYF. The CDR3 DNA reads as TGTGCCAGTAAGGGACAGACCTCTGGAAACACCATATATTTT.